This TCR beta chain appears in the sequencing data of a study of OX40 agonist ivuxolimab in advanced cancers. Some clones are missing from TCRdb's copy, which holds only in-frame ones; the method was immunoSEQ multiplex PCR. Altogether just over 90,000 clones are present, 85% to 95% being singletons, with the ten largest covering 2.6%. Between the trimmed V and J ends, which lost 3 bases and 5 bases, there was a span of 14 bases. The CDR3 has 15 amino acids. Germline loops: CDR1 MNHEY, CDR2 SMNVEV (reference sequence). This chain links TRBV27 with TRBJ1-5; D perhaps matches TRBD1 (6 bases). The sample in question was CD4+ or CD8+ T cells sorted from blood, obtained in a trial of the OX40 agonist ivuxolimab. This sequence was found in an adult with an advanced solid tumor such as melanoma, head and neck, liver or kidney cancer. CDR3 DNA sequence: TGTGCCAGCAGTTTCCGCCAGGGGTTTCATCAGCCCCAGCATTTT. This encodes CASSFRQGFHQPQHF.